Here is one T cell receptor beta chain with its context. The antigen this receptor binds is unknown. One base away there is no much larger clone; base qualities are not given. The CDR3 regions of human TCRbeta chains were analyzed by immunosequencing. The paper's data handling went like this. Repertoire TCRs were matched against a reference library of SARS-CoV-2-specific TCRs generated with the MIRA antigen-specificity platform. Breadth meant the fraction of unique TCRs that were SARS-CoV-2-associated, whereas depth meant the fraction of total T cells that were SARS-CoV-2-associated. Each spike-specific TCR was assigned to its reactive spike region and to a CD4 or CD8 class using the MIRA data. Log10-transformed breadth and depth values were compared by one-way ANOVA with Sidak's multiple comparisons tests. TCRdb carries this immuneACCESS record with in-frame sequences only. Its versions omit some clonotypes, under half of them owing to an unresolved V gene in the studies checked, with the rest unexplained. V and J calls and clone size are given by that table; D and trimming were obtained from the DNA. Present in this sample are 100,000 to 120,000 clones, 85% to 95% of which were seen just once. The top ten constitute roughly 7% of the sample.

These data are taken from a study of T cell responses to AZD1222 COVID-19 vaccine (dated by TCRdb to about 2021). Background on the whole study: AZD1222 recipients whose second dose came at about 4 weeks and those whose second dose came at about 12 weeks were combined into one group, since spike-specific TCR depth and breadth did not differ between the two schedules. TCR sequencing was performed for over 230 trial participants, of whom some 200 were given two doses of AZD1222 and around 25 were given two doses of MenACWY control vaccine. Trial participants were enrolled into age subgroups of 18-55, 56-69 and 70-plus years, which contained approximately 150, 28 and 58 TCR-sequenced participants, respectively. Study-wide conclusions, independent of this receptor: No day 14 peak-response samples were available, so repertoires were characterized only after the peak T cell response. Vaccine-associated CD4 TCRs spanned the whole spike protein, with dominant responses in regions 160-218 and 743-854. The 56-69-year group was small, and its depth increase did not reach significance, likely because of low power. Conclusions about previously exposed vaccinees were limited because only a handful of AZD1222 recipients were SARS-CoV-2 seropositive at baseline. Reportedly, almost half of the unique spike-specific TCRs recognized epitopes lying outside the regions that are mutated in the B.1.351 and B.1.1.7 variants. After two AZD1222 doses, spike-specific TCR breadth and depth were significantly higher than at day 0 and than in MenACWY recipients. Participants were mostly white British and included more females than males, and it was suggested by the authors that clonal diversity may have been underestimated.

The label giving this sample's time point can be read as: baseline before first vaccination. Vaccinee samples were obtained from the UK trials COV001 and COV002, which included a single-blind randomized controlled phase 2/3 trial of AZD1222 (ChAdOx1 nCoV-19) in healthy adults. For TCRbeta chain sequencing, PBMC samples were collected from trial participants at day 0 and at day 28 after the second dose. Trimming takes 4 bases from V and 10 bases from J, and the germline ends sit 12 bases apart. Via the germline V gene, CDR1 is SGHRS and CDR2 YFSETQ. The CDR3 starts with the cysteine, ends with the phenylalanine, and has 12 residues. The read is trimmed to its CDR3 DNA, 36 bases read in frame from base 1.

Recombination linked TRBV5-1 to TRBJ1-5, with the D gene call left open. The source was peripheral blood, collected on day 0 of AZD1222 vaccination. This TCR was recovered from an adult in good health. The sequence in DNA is TGCGCCAGCAGCCCAGACCGGGAACCCCAGCATTTT. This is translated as CASSPDREPQHF.